The clone carrying this T cell receptor (beta chain) was seen a handful of times. Its antigen is unknown. Donors uniformly comprised healthy Caucasians. Germline CDR1 reads MNHEY; CDR2 reads SVGEGT. This CDR3 is 12 amino acids long. Trimming shortened V by 4 bases and J by 4 bases, and 7 bases separated the two germline ends. This entry is derived from a study of identical twins. The study, taken as a whole, reports: Its conclusions, products of cross-sectional statistical analysis, did not come from following the same donors. Weaker excess sharing between twins was seen in beta out-of-frame sequences.

TCRdb re-called the 5' RACE reads with MiXCR, one entry per CDR3 protein. The sample contains about 890,000 distinct CDR3 sequences, 9% to 15% of which appear only once. These records were also assigned to another study, of yellow fever vaccine responses in identical twins. That paper notes: Each twin's T cell response to the vaccine was reported to look partly convergent and partly personalized.

V and J are TRBV6-2 or TRBV6-3 and TRBJ2-5; D remains ambiguous. Sequencing was performed on PBMCs. This sequence was found in a woman aged 18-35 years in good health. CDR3 residues: CASSWNGETQYF. The CDR3 DNA sequence: TGTGCCAGCAGTTGGAACGGAGAGACCCAGTACTTC.